Following are 21 T cell receptor beta chains from one sample sequenced in a study of CD8 T cells in Susac syndrome. The RNA, 0.5 to 1 ug, was put through reverse transcription using random hexamers. MiXCR was run by TCRdb on the immunoSEQ multiplex PCR reads, yielding one entry per CDR3 protein. The repertoire includes tens of thousands of distinct CDR3 sequences, roughly 96% of them detected once, and roughly 0.62% sits in the top ten. Sequencing used CD8+ T cells from PBMCs. These receptor sequences come from a human donor with Susac syndrome.

J is TRBJ2-7 and V is TRBV6-5; 8 nucleotides align to TRBD1. The J segment lost 3 bases and the V segment lost 2 bases, leaving 12 bases of the junction unmatched. Germline-derived CDR1 and CDR2 are MNHEY and SVGAGI. This CDR3 is built from 17 residues. This chain's CDR3 is CASSYTGQGEGYYEQYF. The CDR3 bases are TGTGCCAGCAGTTACACCGGACAGGGAGAGGGGTACTACGAGCAGTACTTC.

The chain carries TRBV9 and TRBJ2-7, with TRBD1 identical over 9 bases. The J segment lost 5 bases and the V segment lost 2 bases, leaving 5 bases of the junction unmatched. CDR1 is SGDLS, CDR2 YYNGEE, per germline. CDR3 length equals 14 residues. The CDR3 spells CASSVTGGNNEQYF. The CDR3 DNA reads TGTGCCAGCAGCGTTACAGGGGGCAACAACGAGCAGTACTTC.

The gene calls are TRBV28 and TRBJ1-5; 8 nucleotides match TRBD1. Germline assignment: CDR1 MDHEN and CDR2 SYDVKM. The CDR3 has 16 residues. The ends lost 6 bases at V and 6 bases at J; junction bases unmatched: 13. Here the CDR3 DNA reads TGTGCCAGCAGCCGTGGGGGCAGGGGGCTTCGTCAGCCCCAGCATTTT. It specifies CASSRGGRGLRQPQHF.

The gene calls are TRBV18 and TRBJ2-5; the match to TRBD2 covers 8 bases. From germline, CDR1 is KGHSH and CDR2 LQKENI. Trimming cost V 0 bases and J 2 bases; bases outside gene matches: 2. The CDR3 extends over 15 amino acids. The chain's CDR3 is CASSPPSGGQETQYF. The CDR3 nucleotides are TGTGCCAGCTCACCACCCAGCGGGGGACAAGAGACCCAGTACTTC.

The table lists this clonotype with a count of one. V is TRBV2 and J is TRBJ2-7; a possible D gene is TRBD2 (6 bases). V lost 7 bases and J 3 bases, leaving 10 bases between the germline ends. The CDR3 has 12 amino acids. Germline V CDR1 and CDR2: SNHLY, FYNNEI. CDR3 loop: CASKRGGYEQYF. CDR3 DNA: TGTGCCAGCAAGAGGGGAGGCTACGAGCAGTACTTC.

The chain employs TRBV10-2 and TRBJ1-1; D not resolved. Trimming took off 2 bases at V and 0 bases at J, with 13 bases between the two ends. The CDR3 is 16 residues long. Germline-derived CDR1 and CDR2 are WSHSY and SAAADI. CDR3 loop: CASSEELRRMNTEAFF. CDR3 coding DNA: TGCGCCAGCAGTGAGGAGTTGCGGCGGATGAACACTGAAGCTTTCTTT.

The rearrangement links TRBV11-3 to TRBJ1-2; D gene unclear. Per germline, CDR1 SGHNT and CDR2 YENEEA. The CDR3 loop spans 15 amino acids. Trimming cost V 1 base and J 4 bases, with 13 bases left between them. Here the CDR3 DNA reads TGTGCCAGCAGCTTAGGGGTGTCTGCCCCCTATGGCTACACCTTC. It yields the protein CASSLGVSAPYGYTF.

V gene TRBV30 combines with J gene TRBJ1-5; tentative D call: TRBD1 (5 bases). The CDR3 is 13 residues long. CDR1 is GTSNPN, CDR2 SVGIG, per germline (reference sequence). Trimming cost V 3 bases and J 4 bases, with 10 bases left between them. The CDR3 sequence: CAWRRGPNQPQHF. As DNA, the CDR3 is TGTGCCTGGAGGAGGGGTCCAAATCAGCCCCAGCATTTT.

This clonotype was observed a few times. V and J are TRBV24-1 and TRBJ2-2, with unresolved D. Germline V lookup: CDR1 KGHDR, CDR2 SFDVKD. The CDR3 totals 14 residues. Trimming cost V 3 bases and J 3 bases, with 7 bases left between them. The DNA of the CDR3 is TGTGCCACCAGTGATCACCGCGACACCGGGGAGCTGTTTTTT. Its protein is CATSDHRDTGELFF.

This clonotype was observed once. The chain couples TRBV29-1 to TRBJ1-2; 8 bases map to TRBD1. This CDR3 comprises 13 residues. V shed 6 bases, J shed 2 bases, and the junction held 5 bases outside the gene matches. The germline CDR1 and CDR2 sequences are SQVTM and ANQGSEA. The DNA of the CDR3 is TGCAGCGTAGGGACAGGATCCAACTATGGCTACACCTTC. This encodes CSVGTGSNYGYTF.

This rearrangement joins TRBV7-8 to TRBJ2-7, with D uncertain. CDR1 and CDR2 (germline): SGHVS, FQNEAQ. The CDR3 totals 12 residues. Trimming shortened V by 4 bases and J by 3 bases, and 7 bases separated the two germline ends. This chain's CDR3 is CASSSELYEQYF. In DNA, the CDR3 is TGTGCCAGCAGCTCTGAGCTCTACGAGCAGTACTTC.

The rearrangement links TRBV18 to TRBJ2-5; 9 positions match TRBD1. With V trimmed by 4 bases and J by 2 bases, 11 bases remained unmatched. This CDR3 is built from 17 residues. Germline loops: CDR1 KGHSH, CDR2 LQKENI. The CDR3 DNA sequence: TGTGCCAGCTCACAGAACGCCGGGGACAGGGCACAAGAGACCCAGTACTTC. It encodes CASSQNAGDRAQETQYF.

This clonotype was detected once. The chain combines TRBV20-1 with TRBJ1-5, with D unclear. Germline lookup yields CDR1 DFQATT and CDR2 SNEGSKA (reference sequence). Trimming removed 3 bases at V and 2 bases at J, with 11 bases between. The CDR3 runs 14 residues. CDR3 in DNA: TGCAGTGCTAGGGGCAGCAGCGGCAATCAGCCCCAGCATTTT. Amino acid sequence: CSARGSSGNQPQHF.

The V gene is TRBV14, the J gene TRBJ1-3; D remains unclear. The germline V gene encodes CDR1 SGHDN and CDR2 FVKESK. V dropped 0 bases and J dropped 0 bases, with 9 bases sitting between them. The CDR3 is 16 residues long. The CDR3, as DNA: TGTGCCAGCAGCCAAGATACCGGAGCCTCTGGAAACACCATATATTTT. Protein: CASSQDTGASGNTIYF.

The rearrangement links TRBV6-5 to TRBJ2-3, with 7 positions matching TRBD2. Germline V lookup: CDR1 MNHEY, CDR2 SVGAGI. V lost 8 bases to trimming and J lost 0 bases; unmatched junction nucleotides: 5. The CDR3 length is 14 residues. The chain's CDR3 is CASWEGSSTDTQYF. CDR3 sequence (DNA): TGTGCCAGCTGGGAGGGTTCTAGCACAGATACGCAGTATTTT.

This chain connects TRBV28 to TRBJ1-6; no definite D call. The CDR3 totals 16 residues. The V gene lost 1 base and the J gene lost 3 bases, with 10 bases spanning the gap. CDR1 is MDHEN and CDR2 is SYDVKM in the germline V gene. CDR3 nucleotide sequence: TGTGCCAGCAGTTTATTCGGGAACGGCTATAATTCACCCCTCCACTTT. This sequence encodes CASSLFGNGYNSPLHF.

This chain links TRBV9 with TRBJ2-3; possibly TRBD2 for D (6 bases). Deletions cut 6 bases from V and 1 base from J, with 12 bases between. CDR3 length equals 14 residues. Looked up from germline, CDR1 is SGDLS and CDR2 is YYNGEE. CDR3 coding DNA: TGTGCCAGCAAGGAGGGCAGCCGCACAGATACGCAGTATTTT. It is translated as CASKEGSRTDTQYF.

V and J are TRBV18 and TRBJ2-6, with TRBD1 matching over 9 bases. CDR3 length: 19 amino acids. In germline, CDR1 is KGHSH, CDR2 LQKENI. J gave up 0 bases and V 2 bases, and 8 bases lay outside the gene matches. For the CDR3, the DNA is TGTGCCAGCTCACCATCCCGACAGGGGGTAATCTCTGGGGCCAACGTCCTGACTTTC. The encoded protein is CASSPSRQGVISGANVLTF.

The chain joins TRBV29-1 to TRBJ2-5; 11 bases are shared with TRBD2. The V and J ends lost 7 bases and 4 bases, in that order; junction bases with no gene match: 8. CDR1 is SQVTM, CDR2 ANQGSEA, per germline. This CDR3 has 14 amino acids. The CDR3 DNA is TGCAGCGCCCCCCTAGCGGGGGGCGCAGAGACCCAGTACTTC. It translates to CSAPLAGGAETQYF.

In nucleotides, the CDR3 is TGTGCCAGCTCAGGGGCCTTGAACACCGGGGAGCTGTTTTTT. This encodes CASSGALNTGELFF. The rearrangement links TRBV18 to TRBJ2-2; maybe TRBD1 (5 bases). From germline, CDR1 is KGHSH and CDR2 LQKENI. The CDR3 sequence is 14 residues long. Deletions cut 5 bases from V and 1 base from J, with 8 bases between.

V gene TRBV5-4 combines with J gene TRBJ1-6; weak D call: TRBD1 (5 bases). CDR3 length: 13 amino acids. Trimming stripped 4 bases from V and 10 bases from J, with 12 bases between. The germline V gene has CDR1 SGHNT and CDR2 YYREEE (reference sequence). CDR3 amino acids: CASSPQGRSPLHF. The CDR3, as DNA: TGTGCCAGCAGCCCCCAGGGTAGGTCACCCCTCCACTTT.